This T cell receptor beta chain was documented in a study of cytomegalovirus exposure and HLA in healthy donors. Primers for the PCR totalled 60 Vbeta and 13 Jbeta. Clones were sequenced by immunoSEQ multiplex PCR, and TCRdb holds only the in-frame ones, with some missing. The sample lists 110,000 to 150,000 clones, around 75% occurring once. CDR1 and CDR2 (germline): GTSNPN, SVGIG (reference sequence). CDR3 length: 14 amino acids. V was pared by 2 bases and J by 2 bases, with 12 bases between. Sequencing was carried out using PBMCs. The chain carries TRBV30 and TRBJ2-5, with a tentative D call TRBD1 (5 bases). The source is a woman under 40 in good health and CMV-seronegative. CDR3 nucleotide sequence: TGTGCCTGGAGTCCTCTGGGGCAGCAAGAGACCCAGTACTTC. Translated, it gives CAWSPLGQQETQYF.